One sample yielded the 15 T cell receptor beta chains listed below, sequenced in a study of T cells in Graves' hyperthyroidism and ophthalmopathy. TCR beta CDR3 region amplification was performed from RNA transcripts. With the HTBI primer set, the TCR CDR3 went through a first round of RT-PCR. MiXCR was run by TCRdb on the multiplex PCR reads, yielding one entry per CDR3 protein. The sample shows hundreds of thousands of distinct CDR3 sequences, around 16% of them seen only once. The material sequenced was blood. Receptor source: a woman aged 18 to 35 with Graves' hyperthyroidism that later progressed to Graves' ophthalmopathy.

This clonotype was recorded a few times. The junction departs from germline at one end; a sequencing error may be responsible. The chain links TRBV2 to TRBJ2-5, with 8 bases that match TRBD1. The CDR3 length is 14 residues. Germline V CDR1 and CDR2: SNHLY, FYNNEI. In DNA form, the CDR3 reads TGTGCCAGCAGTTCAGGGGGCCGACAAGAGACCCAGTGCTTC. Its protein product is CASSSGGRQETQCF.

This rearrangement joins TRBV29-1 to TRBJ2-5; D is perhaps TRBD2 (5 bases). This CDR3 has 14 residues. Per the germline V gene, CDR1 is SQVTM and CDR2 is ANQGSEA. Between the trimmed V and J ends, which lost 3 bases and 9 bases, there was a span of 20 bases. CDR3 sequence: CSVDSSGQEEAQYF. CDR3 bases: TGCAGCGTTGATTCGTCCGGGCAGGAGGAAGCCCAGTACTTC. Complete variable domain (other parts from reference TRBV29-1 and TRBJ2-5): SAVISQKPSRDICQRGTSLTIQCQVDSQVTMMFWYRQQPGQSLTLIATANQGSEATYESGFVIDKFPISRPNLTFSTLTVSNMSPEDSSIYLCSVDSSGQEEAQYFGPGTRLLVL.

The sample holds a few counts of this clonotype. CDR3 residues: CASIQGLGGETQYF. In nucleotides, the CDR3 is TGTGCCAGCATTCAGGGGCTGGGTGGGGAGACCCAGTACTTC. The rearrangement links TRBV28 to TRBJ2-5; possible D gene TRBD1, 6 bases. Trimming took off 7 bases at V and 5 bases at J, with 17 bases between the two ends. Germline V gives CDR1 MDHEN, CDR2 SYDVKM. This CDR3 is 14 amino acids long.

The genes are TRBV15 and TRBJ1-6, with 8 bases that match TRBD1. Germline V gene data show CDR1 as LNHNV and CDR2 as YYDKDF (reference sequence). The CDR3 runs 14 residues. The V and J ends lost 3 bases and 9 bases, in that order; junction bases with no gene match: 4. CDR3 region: CATSSGQGSSPLHF. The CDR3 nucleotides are TGTGCCACCAGCAGCGGACAGGGAAGTTCACCCCTCCACTTT.

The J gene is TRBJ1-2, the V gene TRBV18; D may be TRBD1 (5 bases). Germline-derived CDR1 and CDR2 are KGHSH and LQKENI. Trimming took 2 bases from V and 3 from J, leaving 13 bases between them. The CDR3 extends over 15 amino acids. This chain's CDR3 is CASSPSGPRDYGYTF. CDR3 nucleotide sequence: TGTGCCAGCTCACCATCGGGACCGCGTGACTATGGCTACACCTTC. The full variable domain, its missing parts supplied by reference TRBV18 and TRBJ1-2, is NAGVMQNPRHLVRRRGQEARLRCSPMKGHSHVYWYRQLPEEGLKFMVYLQKENIIDESGMPKERFSAEFPKEGPSILRIQQVVRGDSAAYFCASSPSGPRDYGYTFGSGTRLTVV.

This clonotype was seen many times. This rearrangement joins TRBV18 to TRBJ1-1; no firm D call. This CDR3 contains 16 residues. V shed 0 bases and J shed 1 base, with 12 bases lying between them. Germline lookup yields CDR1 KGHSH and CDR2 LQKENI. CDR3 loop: CASSPPGLWGNTEAFF. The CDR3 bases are TGTGCCAGCTCACCACCGGGTTTGTGGGGGAACACTGAAGCTTTCTTT.

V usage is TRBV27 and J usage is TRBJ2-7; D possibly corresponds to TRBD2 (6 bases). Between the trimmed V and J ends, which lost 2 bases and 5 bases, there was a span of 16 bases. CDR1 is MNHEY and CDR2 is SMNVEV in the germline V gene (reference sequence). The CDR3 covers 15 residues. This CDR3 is CASSLKRATFHEQYF. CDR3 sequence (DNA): TGTGCCAGCAGTTTAAAGCGGGCGACCTTCCACGAGCAGTACTTC.

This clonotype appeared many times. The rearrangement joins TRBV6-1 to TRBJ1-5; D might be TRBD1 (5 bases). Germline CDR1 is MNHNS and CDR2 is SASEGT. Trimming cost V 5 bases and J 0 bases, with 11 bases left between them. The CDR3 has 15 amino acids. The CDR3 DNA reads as TGTGCCAGCAGTTCGACAGTATATAGCAATCAGCCCCAGCATTTT. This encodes CASSSTVYSNQPQHF.

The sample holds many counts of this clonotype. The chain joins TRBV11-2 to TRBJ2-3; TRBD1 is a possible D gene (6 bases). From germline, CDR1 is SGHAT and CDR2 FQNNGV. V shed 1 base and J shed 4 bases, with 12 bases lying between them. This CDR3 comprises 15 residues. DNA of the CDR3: TGTGCCAGCAGCTTAGCAGGGGCCCTCGCAGATACGCAGTATTTT. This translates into CASSLAGALADTQYF.

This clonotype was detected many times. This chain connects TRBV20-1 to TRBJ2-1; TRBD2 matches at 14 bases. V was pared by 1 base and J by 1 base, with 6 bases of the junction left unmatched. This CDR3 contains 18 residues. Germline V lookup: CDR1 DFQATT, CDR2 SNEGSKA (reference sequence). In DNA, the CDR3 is TGCAGTGCTAGAGCCGGGACTAGCGGGAGAGCATCCTACAATGAGCAGTTCTTC. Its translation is CSARAGTSGRASYNEQFF.

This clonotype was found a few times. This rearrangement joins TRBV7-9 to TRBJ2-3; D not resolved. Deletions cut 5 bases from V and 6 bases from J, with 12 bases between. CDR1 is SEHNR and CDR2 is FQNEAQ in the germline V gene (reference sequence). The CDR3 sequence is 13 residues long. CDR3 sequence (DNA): TGTGCCAGCAGCAAAAACCTAGGGGATACGCAGTATTTT. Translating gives CASSKNLGDTQYF.

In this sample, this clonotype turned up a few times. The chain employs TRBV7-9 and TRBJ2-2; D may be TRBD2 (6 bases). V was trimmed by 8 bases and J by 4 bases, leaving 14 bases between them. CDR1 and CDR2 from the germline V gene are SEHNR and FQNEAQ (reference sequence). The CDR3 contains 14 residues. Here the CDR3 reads CASLYSGITGELFF. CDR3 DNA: TGTGCCAGCTTATATAGCGGAATCACCGGGGAGCTGTTTTTT.

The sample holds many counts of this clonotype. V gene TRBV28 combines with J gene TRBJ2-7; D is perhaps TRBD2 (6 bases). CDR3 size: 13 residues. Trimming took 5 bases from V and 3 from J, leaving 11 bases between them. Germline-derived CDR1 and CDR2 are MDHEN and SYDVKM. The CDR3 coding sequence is TGTGCCAGCAGTCCAGCGGGCTACTACGAGCAGTACTTC. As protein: CASSPAGYYEQYF.

CDR3 nucleotide sequence: TGCAGTGCTAGAGCAGCAGCGGCTTCAAGGAAGGAGACCCAGTACTTC. It encodes CSARAAAASRKETQYF. This rearrangement joins TRBV20-1 to TRBJ2-5; a weak D match, TRBD2 (5 bases). Trimming cost V 1 base and J 5 bases, with 20 bases left between them. The CDR3 has 16 amino acids. Germline-derived CDR1 and CDR2 are DFQATT and SNEGSKA (reference sequence).

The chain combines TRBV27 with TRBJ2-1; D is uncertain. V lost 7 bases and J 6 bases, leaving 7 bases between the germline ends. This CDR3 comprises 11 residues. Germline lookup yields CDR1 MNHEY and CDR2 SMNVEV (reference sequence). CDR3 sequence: CASTLGNEQFF. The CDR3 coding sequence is TGTGCCAGCACTTTGGGCAATGAGCAGTTCTTC.